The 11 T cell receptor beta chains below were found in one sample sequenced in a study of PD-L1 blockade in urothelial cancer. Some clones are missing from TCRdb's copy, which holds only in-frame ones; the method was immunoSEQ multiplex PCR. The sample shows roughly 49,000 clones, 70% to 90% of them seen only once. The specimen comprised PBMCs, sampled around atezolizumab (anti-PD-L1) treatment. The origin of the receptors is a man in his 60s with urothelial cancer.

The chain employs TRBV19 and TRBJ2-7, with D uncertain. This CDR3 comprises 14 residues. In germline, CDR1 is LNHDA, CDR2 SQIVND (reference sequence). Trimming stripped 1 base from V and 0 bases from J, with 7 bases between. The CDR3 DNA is TGTGCCAGTAGTATAGCCCCCAGCTCCTACGAGCAGTACTTC. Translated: CASSIAPSSYEQYF.

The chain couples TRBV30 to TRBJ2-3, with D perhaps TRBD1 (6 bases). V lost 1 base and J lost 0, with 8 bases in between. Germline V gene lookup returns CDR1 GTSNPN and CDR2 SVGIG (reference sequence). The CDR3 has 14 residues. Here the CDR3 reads CAWSERGSTDTQYF. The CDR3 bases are TGTGCCTGGAGTGAGAGGGGGAGCACAGATACGCAGTATTTT.

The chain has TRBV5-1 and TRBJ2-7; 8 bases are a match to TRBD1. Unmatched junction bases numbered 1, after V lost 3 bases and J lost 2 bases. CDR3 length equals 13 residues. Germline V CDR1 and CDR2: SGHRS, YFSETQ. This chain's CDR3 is CASSSQGAYEQYF. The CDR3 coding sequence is TGCGCCAGCAGCTCACAGGGGGCCTACGAGCAGTACTTC.

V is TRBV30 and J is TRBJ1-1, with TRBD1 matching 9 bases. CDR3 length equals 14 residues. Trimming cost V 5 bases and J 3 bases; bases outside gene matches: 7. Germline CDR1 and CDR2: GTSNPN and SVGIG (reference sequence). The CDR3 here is CAWDPGQGYTEAFF. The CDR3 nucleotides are TGTGCCTGGGATCCGGGACAGGGATACACTGAAGCTTTCTTT.

The CDR3 loop reads CASTGGQGASNEQFF. CDR3 coding DNA: TGTGCCAGCACTGGTGGACAGGGGGCCTCCAATGAGCAGTTCTTC. The chain combines TRBV6-1 with TRBJ2-1; 11 bases match TRBD1. V trimming: 7 bases; J trimming: 6 bases; junction bases outside the gene matches: 8. The germline gives CDR1 MNHNS, CDR2 SASEGT. This CDR3 is built from 15 residues.

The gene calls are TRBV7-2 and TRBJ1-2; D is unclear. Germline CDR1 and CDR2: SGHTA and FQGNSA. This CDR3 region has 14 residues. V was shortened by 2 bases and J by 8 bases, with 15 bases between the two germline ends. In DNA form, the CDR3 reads TGTGCCAGCAGCTTATATCCGGGGATCGAGGGCTACACCTTC. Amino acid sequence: CASSLYPGIEGYTF.

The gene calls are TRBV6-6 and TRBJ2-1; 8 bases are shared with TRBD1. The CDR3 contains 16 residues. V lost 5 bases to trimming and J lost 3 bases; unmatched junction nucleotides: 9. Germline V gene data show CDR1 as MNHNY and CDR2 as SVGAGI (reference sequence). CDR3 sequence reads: CASSKPRDRGYNEQFF. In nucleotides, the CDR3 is TGTGCCAGCAGTAAACCTCGAGACAGGGGCTACAATGAGCAGTTCTTC.

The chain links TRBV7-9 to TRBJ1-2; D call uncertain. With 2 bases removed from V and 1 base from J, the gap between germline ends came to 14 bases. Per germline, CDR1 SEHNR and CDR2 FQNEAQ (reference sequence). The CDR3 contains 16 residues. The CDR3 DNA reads TGTGCCAGCAGCTTATTGACTAGGGCCCTTAACTATGGCTACACCTTC. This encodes CASSLLTRALNYGYTF.

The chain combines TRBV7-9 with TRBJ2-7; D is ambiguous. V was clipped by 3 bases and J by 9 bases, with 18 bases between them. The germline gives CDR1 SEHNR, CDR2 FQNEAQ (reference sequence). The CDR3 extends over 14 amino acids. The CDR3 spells CASSFEEVVRRQYF. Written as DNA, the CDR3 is TGTGCCAGCAGCTTCGAAGAGGTAGTGAGACGGCAGTACTTC.

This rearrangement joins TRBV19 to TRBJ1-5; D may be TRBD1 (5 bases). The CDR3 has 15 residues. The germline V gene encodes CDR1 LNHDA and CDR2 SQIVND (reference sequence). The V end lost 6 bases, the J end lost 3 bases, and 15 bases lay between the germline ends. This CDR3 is CASSPRGRVNQPQHF. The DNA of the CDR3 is TGTGCCAGTAGCCCCCGTGGCAGGGTCAATCAGCCCCAGCATTTT.

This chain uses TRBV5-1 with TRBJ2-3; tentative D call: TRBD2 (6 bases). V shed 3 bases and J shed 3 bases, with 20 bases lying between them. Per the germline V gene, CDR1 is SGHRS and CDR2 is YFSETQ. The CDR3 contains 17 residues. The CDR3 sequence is CASSWTTGTSMTDTQYF. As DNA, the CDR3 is TGCGCCAGCAGCTGGACCACCGGGACTTCTATGACAGATACGCAGTATTTT.